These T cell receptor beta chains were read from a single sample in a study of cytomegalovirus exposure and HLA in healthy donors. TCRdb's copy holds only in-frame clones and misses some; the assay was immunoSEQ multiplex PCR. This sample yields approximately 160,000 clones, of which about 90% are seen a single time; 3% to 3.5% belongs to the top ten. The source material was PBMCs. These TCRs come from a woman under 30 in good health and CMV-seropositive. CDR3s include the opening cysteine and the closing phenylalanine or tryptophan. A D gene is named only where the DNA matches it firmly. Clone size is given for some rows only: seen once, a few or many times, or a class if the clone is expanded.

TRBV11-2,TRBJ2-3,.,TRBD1,CASSLVGTGRDGADTQYF,TGTGCCAGCAGCTTAGTAGGGACAGGCAGGGATGGGGCAGATACGCAGTATTTT
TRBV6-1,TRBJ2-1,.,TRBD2,CASSEVASGSYNEQFF,TGTGCCAGCAGTGAAGTGGCTAGCGGATCCTACAATGAGCAGTTCTTC
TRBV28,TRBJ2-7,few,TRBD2,CASLGTSYEQYF,TGTGCCAGCCTCGGGACTAGTTACGAGCAGTACTTC
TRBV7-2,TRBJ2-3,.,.,CASSLVSASTDTQYF,TGTGCCAGCAGCTTAGTTAGCGCGAGCACAGATACGCAGTATTTT
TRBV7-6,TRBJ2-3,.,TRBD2,CASSSSSGGARSDTQYF,TGTGCCAGCAGCTCCTCTAGCGGGGGGGCCCGATCAGATACGCAGTATTTT
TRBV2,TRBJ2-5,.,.,CASRGRTDPQETQYF,TGTGCCAGCAGGGGCCGGACAGACCCGCAAGAGACCCAGTACTTC
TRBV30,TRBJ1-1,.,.,CAWSLRRNTEAFF,TGTGCCTGGAGTCTCAGAAGGAACACTGAAGCTTTCTTT
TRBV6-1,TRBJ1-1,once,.,CASSRMGQPNTEAFF,TGTGCCAGCAGCCGAATGGGCCAGCCGAACACTGAAGCTTTCTTT
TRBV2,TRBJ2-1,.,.,CASREPSLDNEQFF,TGTGCCAGCAGGGAACCCTCCCTTGACAATGAGCAGTTCTTC
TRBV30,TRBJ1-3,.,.,CAWNTYFDSGNTIYF,TGTGCCTGGAATACCTACTTTGACTCTGGAAACACCATATATTTT
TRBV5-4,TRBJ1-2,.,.,CASSLPGEGGYTF,TGTGCCAGCAGCTTGCCGGGGGAGGGTGGCTACACCTTC
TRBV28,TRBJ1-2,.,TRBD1,CASSLWLRQGAPPNYGYTF,TGTGCCAGCAGTTTATGGCTAAGACAGGGGGCCCCCCCTAACTATGGCTACACCTTC
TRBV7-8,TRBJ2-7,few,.,CASSLERVTYEQYF,TGTGCCAGCAGCTTAGAACGGGTAACCTACGAGCAGTACTTC
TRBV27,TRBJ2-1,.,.,CASSWTGEQFFGNYNEQFF,TGTGCCAGCAGTTGGACGGGAGAGCAATTCTTCGGGAATTACAATGAGCAGTTCTTC
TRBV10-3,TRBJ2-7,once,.,CAISGTYSYEQYF,TGTGCCATCAGCGGGACTTACTCCTACGAGCAGTACTTC
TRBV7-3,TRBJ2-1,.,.,CASSSPGQFF,TGTGCCAGCAGCTCCCCGGGGCAGTTCTTC
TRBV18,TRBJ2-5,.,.,CASSPSLPGIQETQYF,TGTGCCAGCTCACCATCGCTACCGGGGATTCAAGAGACCCAGTACTTC
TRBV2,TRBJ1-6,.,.,CASSEARGYNSPLHF,TGTGCCAGCAGTGAAGCGCGGGGGTATAATTCACCCCTCCACTTT
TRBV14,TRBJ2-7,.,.,CASSQIRSSYEQYF,TGTGCCAGCAGCCAAATTCGGTCCTCCTACGAGCAGTACTTC
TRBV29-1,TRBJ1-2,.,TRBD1,CSARTGNGYTF,TGCAGCGCCCGGACAGGGAATGGCTACACCTTC
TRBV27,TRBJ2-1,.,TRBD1,CASRLTGFSSYNEQFF,TGTGCCAGCCGACTGACAGGGTTTAGTTCCTACAATGAGCAGTTCTTC
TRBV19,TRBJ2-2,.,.,CASSAQVSGELFF,TGTGCCAGTAGTGCCCAGGTATCCGGGGAGCTGTTTTTT
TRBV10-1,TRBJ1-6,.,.,CASRADSYNSPLHF,TGCGCCAGCAGGGCGGATTCCTATAATTCACCCCTCCACTTT
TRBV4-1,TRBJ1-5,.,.,CASSPDQFGGNQPQHF,TGCGCCAGCAGCCCAGACCAATTTGGAGGAAATCAGCCCCAGCATTTT
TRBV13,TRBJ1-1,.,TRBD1,CASSSDRDVTEAFF,TGTGCCAGCAGCTCCGACAGGGACGTCACTGAAGCTTTCTTT
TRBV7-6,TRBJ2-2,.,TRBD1,CASNPTGQGSTGELFF,TGTGCCAGCAACCCTACGGGACAGGGTTCTACCGGGGAGCTGTTTTTT
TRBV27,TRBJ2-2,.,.,CASSLDSTGELFF,TGTGCCAGCAGTTTAGACTCCACCGGGGAGCTGTTTTTT
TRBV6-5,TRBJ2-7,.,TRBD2,CASSRGGSSYEQYF,TGTGCCAGCAGTCGGGGGGGGAGCTCCTACGAGCAGTACTTC
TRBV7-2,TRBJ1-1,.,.,CASSISGSNTEAFF,TGTGCCAGCAGTATTAGCGGGTCGAACACTGAAGCTTTCTTT
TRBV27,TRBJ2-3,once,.,CASAYSGQSVTDTQYF,TGTGCCAGCGCATACTCAGGACAGAGCGTCACAGATACGCAGTATTTT
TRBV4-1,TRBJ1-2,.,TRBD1,CASSQVGQGADYGYTF,TGCGCCAGCAGCCAAGTGGGACAGGGCGCAGACTATGGCTACACCTTC
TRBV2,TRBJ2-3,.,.,CASTGTDTQYF,TGTGCCAGCACGGGGACAGATACGCAGTATTTT
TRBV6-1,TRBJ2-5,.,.,CASSERPRQETQYF,TGTGCCAGCAGTGAAAGGCCCAGGCAAGAGACCCAGTACTTC
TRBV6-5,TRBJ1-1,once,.,CASSQGWGPEAFF,TGTGCCAGCAGCCAAGGGTGGGGGCCTGAAGCTTTCTTT
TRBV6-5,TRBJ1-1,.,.,CASSYLSGNTEAFF,TGTGCCAGCAGTTACCTTTCGGGGAACACTGAAGCTTTCTTT
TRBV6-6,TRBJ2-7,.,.,CASSYERLVPEQYF,TGTGCCAGCAGTTACGAAAGACTAGTTCCCGAGCAGTACTTC
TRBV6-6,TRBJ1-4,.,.,CASRTGSNEKLFF,TGTGCCAGCAGAACAGGATCGAATGAAAAACTGTTTTTT
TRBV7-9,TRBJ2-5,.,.,CASSLPSKETQYF,TGTGCCAGCAGCTTACCTAGTAAAGAGACCCAGTACTTC
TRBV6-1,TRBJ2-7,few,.,CASSQTNNEQYF,TGTGCCAGCAGCCAGACTAACAACGAGCAGTACTTC
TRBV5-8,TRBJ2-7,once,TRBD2,CASSLPGLGAEQYF,TGTGCCAGCAGCTTACCGGGACTAGGGGCCGAGCAGTACTTC
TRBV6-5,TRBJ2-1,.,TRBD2,CASTGTSGHNEQFF,TGTGCCAGCACAGGGACTAGCGGACACAATGAGCAGTTCTTC
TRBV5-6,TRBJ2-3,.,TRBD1,CASSFGQGTDTQYF,TGTGCCAGCAGCTTCGGACAGGGGACAGATACGCAGTATTTT
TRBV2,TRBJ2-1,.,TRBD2,CASRATSGVLDEQFF,TGTGCCAGCAGGGCGACTAGCGGGGTCCTGGATGAGCAGTTCTTC
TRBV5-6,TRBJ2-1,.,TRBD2,CASSRPLTGGYNEQFF,TGTGCCAGCAGCCGACCCCTGACGGGGGGGTACAATGAGCAGTTCTTC
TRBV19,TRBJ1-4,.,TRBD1,CASEEPGQGIRF,TGTGCCAGTGAAGAACCGGGACAGGGGATCCGTTTT
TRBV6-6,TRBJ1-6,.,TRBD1,CASRDREGGYNSPLHF,TGTGCCAGCAGGGACAGGGAAGGTGGCTATAATTCACCCCTCCACTTT